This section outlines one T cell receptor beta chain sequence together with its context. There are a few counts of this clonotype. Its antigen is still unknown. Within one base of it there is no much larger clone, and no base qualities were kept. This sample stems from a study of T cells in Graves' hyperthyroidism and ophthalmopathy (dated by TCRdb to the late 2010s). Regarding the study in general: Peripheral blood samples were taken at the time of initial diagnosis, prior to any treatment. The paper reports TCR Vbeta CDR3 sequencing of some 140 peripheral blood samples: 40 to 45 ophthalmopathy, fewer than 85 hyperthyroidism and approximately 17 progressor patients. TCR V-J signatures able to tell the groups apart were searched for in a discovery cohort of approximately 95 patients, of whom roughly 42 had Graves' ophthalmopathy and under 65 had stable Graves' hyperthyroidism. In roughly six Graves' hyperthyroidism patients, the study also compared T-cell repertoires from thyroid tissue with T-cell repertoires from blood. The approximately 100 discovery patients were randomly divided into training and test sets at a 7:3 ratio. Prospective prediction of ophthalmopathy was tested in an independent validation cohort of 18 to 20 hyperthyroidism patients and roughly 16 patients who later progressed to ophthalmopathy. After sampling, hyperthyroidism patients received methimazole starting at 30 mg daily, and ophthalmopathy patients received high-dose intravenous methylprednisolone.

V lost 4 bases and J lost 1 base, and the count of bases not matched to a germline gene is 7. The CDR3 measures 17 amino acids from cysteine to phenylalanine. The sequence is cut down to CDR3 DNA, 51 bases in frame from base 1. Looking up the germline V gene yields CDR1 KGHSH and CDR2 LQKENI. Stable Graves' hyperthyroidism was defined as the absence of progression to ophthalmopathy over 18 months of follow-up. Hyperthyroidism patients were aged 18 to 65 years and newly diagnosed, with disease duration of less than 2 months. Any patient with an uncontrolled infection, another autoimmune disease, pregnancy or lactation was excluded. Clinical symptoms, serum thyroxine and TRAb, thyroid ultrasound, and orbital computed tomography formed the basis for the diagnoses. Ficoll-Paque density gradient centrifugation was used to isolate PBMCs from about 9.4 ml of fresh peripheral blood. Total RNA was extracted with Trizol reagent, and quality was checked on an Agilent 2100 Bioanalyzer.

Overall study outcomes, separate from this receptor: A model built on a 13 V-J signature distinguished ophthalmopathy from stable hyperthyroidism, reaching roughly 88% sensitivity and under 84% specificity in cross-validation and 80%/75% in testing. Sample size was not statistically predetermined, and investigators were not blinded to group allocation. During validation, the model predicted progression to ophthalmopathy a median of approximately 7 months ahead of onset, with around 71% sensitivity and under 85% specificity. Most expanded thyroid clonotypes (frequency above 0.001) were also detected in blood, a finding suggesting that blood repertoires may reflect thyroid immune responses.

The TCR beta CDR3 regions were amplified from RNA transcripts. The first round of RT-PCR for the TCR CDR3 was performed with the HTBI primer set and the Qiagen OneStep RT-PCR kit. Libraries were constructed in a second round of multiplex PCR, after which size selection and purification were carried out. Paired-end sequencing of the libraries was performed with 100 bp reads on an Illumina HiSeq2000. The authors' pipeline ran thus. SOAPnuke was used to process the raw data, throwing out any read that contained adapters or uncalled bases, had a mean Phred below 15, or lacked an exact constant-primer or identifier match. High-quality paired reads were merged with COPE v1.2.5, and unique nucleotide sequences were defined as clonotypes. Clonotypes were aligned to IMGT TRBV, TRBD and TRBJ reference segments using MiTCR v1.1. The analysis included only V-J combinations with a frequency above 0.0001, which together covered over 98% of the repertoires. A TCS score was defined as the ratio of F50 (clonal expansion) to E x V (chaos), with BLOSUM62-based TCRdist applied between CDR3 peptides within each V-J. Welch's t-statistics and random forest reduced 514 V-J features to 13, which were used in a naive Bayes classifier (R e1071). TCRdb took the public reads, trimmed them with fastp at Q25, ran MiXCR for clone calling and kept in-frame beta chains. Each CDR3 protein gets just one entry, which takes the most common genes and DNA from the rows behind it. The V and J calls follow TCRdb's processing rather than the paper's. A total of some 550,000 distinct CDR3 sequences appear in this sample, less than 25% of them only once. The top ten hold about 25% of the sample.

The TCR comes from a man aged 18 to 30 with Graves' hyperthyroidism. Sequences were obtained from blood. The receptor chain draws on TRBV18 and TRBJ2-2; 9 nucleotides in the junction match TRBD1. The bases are TGTGCCAGCTCACTACGGACAGGGGACCGGAACACCGGGGAGCTGTTTTTT. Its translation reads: CASSLRTGDRNTGELFF.